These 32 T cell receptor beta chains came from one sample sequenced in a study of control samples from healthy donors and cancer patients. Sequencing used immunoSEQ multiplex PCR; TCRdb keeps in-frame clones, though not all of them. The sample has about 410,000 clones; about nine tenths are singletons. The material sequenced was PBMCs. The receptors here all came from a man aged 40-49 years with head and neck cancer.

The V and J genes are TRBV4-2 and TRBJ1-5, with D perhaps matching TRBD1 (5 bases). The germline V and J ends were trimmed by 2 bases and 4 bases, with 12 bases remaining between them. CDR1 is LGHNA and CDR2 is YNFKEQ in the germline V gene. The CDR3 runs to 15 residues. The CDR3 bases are TGTGCCAGCAGCCAATCTCCCACAGGAAATCAGCCCCAGCATTTT. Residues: CASSQSPTGNQPQHF.

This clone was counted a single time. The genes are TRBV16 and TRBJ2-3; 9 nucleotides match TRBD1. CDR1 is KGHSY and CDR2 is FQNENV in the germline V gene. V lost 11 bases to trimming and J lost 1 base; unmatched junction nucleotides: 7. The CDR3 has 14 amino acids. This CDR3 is CASGQGLGTDTQYF. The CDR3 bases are TGTGCCTCCGGACAGGGGCTCGGCACAGATACGCAGTATTTT.

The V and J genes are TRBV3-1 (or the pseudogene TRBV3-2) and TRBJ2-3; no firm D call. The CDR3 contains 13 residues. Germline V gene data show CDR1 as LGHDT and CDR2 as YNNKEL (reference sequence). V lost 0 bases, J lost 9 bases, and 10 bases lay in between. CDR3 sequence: CASSQEVGDTQYF. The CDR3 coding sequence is TGTGCCAGCAGCCAAGAGGTGGGTGACACGCAGTATTTT.

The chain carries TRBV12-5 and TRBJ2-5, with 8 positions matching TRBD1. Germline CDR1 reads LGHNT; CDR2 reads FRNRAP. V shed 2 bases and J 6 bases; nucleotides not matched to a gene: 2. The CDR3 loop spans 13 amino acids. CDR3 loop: CASGLTGGQTQYF. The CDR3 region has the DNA TGTGCTAGTGGTTTGACAGGGGGACAGACCCAGTACTTC.

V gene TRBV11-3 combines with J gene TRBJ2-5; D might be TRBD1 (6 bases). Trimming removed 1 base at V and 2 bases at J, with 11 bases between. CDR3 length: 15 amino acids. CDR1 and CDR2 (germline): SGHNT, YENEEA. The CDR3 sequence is CASSLGAQGQETQYF. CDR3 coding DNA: TGTGCCAGCAGCTTAGGGGCGCAGGGGCAAGAGACCCAGTACTTC.

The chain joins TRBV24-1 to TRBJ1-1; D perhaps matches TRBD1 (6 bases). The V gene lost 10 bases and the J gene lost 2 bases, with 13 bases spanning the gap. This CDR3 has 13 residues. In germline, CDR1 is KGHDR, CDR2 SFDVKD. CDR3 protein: CATRDRLNTEAFF. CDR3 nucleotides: TGTGCCACACGAGACAGGCTCAACACTGAAGCTTTCTTT.

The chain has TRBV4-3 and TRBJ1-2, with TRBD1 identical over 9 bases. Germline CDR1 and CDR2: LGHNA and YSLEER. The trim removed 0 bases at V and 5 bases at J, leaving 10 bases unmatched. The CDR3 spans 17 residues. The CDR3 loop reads CASSQDLGGQGWYGYTF. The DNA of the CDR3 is TGCGCCAGCAGCCAAGATCTGGGGGGACAGGGATGGTATGGCTACACCTTC.

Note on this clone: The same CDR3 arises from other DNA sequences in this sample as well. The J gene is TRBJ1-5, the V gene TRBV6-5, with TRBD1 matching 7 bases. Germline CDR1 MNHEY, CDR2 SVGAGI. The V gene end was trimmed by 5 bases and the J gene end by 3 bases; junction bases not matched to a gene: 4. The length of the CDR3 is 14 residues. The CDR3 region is CASSRGQSNQPQHF. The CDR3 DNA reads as TGTGCCAGCAGTAGGGGACAGTCCAATCAGCCCCAGCATTTT.

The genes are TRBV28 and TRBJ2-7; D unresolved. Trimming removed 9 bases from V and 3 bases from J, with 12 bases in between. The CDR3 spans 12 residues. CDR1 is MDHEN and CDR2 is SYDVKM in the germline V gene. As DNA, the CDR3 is TGTGCCAGTACCGGGCTATACTACGAGCAGTACTTC. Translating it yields CASTGLYYEQYF.

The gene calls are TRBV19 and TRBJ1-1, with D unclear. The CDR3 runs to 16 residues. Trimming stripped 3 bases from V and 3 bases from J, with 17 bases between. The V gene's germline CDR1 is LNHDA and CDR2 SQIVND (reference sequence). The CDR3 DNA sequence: TGTGCCAGTAGTATCTTCGTAGCAGTCAGTCACACTGAAGCTTTCTTT. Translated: CASSIFVAVSHTEAFF.

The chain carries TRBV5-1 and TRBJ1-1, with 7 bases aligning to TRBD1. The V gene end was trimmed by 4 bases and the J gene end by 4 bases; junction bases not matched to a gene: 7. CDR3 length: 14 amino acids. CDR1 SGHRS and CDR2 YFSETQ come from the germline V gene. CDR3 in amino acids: CASSPDRKVTEAFF. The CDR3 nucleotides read TGCGCCAGCAGCCCGGACAGGAAGGTCACTGAAGCTTTCTTT.

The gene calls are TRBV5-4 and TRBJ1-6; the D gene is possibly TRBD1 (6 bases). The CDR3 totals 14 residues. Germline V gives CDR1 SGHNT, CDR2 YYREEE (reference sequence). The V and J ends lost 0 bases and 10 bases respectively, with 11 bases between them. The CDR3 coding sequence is TGTGCCAGCAGCTTGGAGGGGGTGAACTCACCCCTCCACTTT. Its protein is CASSLEGVNSPLHF.

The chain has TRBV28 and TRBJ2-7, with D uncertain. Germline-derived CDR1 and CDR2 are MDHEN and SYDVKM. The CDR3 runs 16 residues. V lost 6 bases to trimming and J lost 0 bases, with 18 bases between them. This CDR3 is CASSSIRATSSYEQYF. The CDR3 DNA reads TGTGCCAGCAGCTCCATCCGGGCGACCAGCTCCTACGAGCAGTACTTC.

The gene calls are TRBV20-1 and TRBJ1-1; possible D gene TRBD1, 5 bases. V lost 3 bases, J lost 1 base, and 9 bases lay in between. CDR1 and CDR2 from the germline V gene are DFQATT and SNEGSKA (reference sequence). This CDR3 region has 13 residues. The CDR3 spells CSASEGWNTEAFF. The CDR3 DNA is TGCAGTGCTAGTGAGGGGTGGAACACTGAAGCTTTCTTT.

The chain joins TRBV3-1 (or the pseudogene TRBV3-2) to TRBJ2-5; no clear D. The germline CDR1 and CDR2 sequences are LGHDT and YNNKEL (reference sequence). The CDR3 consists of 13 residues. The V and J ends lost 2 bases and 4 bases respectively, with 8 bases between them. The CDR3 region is CASSQPPGETQYF. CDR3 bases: TGTGCCAGCAGCCAACCCCCAGGAGAGACCCAGTACTTC.

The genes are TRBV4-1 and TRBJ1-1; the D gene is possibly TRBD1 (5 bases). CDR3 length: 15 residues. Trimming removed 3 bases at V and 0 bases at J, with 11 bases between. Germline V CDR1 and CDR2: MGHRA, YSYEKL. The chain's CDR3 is CASSQSGSLNTEAFF. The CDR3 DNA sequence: TGCGCCAGCAGCCAGTCAGGGTCCTTGAACACTGAAGCTTTCTTT.

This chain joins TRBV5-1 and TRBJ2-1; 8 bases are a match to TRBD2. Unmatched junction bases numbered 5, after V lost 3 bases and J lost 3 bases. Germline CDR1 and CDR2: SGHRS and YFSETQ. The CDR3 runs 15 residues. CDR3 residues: CASSWGLGVYNEQFF. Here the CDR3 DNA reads TGCGCCAGCAGCTGGGGACTAGGTGTCTACAATGAGCAGTTCTTC. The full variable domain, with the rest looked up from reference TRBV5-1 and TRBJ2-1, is KAGVTQTPRYLIKTRGQQVTLSCSPISGHRSVSWYQQTPGQGLQFLFEYFSETQRNKGNFPGRFSGRQFSNSRSEMNVSTLELGDSALYLCASSWGLGVYNEQFFGPGTRLTVL.

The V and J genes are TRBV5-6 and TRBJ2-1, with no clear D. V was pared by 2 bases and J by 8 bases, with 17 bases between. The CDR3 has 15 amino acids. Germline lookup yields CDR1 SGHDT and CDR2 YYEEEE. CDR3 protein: CASSFVGNRGHEQFF. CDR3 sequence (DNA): TGTGCCAGCAGCTTTGTGGGGAATCGCGGCCATGAGCAGTTCTTC.

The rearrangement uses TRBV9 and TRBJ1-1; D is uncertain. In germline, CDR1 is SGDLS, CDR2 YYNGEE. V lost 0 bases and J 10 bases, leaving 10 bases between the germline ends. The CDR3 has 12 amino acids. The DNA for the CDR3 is TGTGCCAGCAGCGTAGTGAACGCCCCAGCTTTCTTT. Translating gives CASSVVNAPAFF.

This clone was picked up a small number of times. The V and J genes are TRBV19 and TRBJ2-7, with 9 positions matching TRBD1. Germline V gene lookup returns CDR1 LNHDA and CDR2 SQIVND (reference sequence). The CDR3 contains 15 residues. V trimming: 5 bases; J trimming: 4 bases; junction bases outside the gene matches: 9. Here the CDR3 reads CASSHTRGQGYEQYF. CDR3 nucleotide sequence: TGTGCCAGTAGTCACACAAGGGGACAGGGTTACGAGCAGTACTTC.

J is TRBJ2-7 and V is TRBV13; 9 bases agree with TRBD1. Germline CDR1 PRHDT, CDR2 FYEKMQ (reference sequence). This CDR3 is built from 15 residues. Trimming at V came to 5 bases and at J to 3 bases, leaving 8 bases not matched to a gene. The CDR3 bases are TGTGCCAGCAGCCATCCTAGGACAGGGGACTACGAGCAGTACTTC. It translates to CASSHPRTGDYEQYF. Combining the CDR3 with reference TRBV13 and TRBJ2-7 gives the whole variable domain AAGVIQSPRHLIKEKRETATLKCYPIPRHDTVYWYQQGPGQDPQFLISFYEKMQSDKGSIPDRFSAQQFSDYHSELNMSSLELGDSALYFCASSHPRTGDYEQYFGPGTRLTVT.

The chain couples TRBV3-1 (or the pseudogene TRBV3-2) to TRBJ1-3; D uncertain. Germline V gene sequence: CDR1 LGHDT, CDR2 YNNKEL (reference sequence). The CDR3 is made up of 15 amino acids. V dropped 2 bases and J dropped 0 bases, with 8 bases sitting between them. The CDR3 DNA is TGTGCCAGCAGCCAATATGTGGCCTCTGGAAACACCATATATTTT. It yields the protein CASSQYVASGNTIYF.

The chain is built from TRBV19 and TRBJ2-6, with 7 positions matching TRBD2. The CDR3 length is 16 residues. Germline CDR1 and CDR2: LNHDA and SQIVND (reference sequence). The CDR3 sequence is CGSAWEGNSGANVLTF. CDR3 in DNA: TGTGGATCGGCGTGGGAGGGCAACTCTGGGGCCAACGTCCTGACTTTC.

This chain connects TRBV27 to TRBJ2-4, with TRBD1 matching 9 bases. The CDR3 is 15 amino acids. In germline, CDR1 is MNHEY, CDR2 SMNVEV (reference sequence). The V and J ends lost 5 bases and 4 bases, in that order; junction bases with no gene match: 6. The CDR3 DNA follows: TGTGCCAGCAGTACCCTACAGGGGGCTAAAAACATTCAGTACTTC. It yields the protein CASSTLQGAKNIQYF.

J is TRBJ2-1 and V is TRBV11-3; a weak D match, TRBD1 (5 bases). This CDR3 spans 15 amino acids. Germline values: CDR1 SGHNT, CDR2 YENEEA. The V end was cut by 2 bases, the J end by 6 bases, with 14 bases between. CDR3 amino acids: CASSLRQGTVNEQFF. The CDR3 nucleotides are TGTGCCAGCAGCTTACGTCAGGGAACGGTCAATGAGCAGTTCTTC.

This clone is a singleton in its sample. CDR3 amino acids: CASTETGYQETQYF. The CDR3 bases are TGTGCCAGCACCGAAACGGGGTACCAAGAGACCCAGTACTTC. The chain has TRBV5-6 and TRBJ2-5, with D possibly TRBD2 on 5 matching bases. The CDR3 contains 14 residues. Trimming shortened V by 6 bases and J by 0 bases, and 12 bases separated the two germline ends. CDR1 SGHDT and CDR2 YYEEEE come from the germline V gene.

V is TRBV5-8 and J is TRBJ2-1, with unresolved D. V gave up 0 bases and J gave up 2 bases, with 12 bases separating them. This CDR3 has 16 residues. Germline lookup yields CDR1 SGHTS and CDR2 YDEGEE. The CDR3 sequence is CASSLVGIRTYNEQFF. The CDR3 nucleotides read TGTGCCAGCAGCTTGGTGGGGATACGCACCTACAATGAGCAGTTCTTC.

The CDR3 nucleotides read TGTGCCAGCAGCCAAGATCGGTTCCAGCCAAGGGGTACGCAGTATTTT. Translation gives CASSQDRFQPRGTQYF. The gene calls are TRBV3-1 (or the pseudogene TRBV3-2) and TRBJ2-3; D possibly corresponds to TRBD1 (5 bases). V was cut by 0 bases and J by 8 bases, with 18 bases left in between. CDR1 and CDR2 from the germline V gene are LGHDT and YNNKEL (reference sequence). The CDR3 runs to 16 residues.

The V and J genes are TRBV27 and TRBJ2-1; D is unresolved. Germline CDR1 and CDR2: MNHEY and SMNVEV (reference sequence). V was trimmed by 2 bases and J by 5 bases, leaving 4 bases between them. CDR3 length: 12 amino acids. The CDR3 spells CASSLQNNEQFF. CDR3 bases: TGTGCCAGCAGTTTACAAAACAATGAGCAGTTCTTC.

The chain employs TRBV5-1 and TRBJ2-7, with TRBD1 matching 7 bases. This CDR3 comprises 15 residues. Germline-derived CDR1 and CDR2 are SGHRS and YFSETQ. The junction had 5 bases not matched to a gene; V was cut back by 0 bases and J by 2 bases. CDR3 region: CASSLEGTAPYEQYF. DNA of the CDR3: TGCGCCAGCAGCTTGGAAGGGACAGCACCCTACGAGCAGTACTTC.

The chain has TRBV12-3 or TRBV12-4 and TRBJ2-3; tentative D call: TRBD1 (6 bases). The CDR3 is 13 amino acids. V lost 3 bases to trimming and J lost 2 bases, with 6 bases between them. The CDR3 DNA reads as TGTGCCAGCAGTTTGGGACACACAGATACGCAGTATTTT. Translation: CASSLGHTDTQYF.

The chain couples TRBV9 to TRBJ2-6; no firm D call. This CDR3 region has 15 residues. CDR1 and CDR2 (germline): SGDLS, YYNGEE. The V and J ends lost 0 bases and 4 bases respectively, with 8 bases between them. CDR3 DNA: TGTGCCAGCAGCGTAGAACCGGCAGGGGCCAACGTCCTGACTTTC. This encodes CASSVEPAGANVLTF.